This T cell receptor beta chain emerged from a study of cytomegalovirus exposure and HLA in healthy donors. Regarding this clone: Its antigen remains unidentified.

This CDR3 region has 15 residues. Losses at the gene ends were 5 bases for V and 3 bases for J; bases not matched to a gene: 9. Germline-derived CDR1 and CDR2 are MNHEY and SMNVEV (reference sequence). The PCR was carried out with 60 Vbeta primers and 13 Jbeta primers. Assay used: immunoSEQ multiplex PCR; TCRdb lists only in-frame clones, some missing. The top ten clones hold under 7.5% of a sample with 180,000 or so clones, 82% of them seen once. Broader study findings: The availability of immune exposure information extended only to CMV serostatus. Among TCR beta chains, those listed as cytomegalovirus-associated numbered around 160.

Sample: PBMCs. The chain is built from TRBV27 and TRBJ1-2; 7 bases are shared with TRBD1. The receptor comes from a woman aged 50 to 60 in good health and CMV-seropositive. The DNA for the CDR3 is TGTGCCAGCAGTCCGACAGGGAGGATATACTATGGCTACACCTTC. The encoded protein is CASSPTGRIYYGYTF.